These 2 T cell receptor beta chains came from one sample sequenced in a study of glioma-infiltrating T cells. TCR alpha and beta CDR3 regions were amplified from RNA using iRepertoire nested multiplex PCR. TCRdb re-called the multiplex PCR reads with MiXCR, one entry per CDR3 protein. The sample contains tens of thousands of distinct CDR3 sequences, under 30% of which appear only once. The sequenced sample was glioma tissue, nonneoplastic brain tissue, or PBMCs (not recorded which). The receptor source for this set is a human donor with low-grade glioma or glioblastoma, undergoing nonglioma brain surgery, or in good health (not recorded which).

This clonotype occurred many times. V is TRBV4-1 and J is TRBJ2-3; a weak D match, TRBD1 (6 bases). The CDR3 covers 15 residues. The V gene lost 1 base and the J gene lost 1 base, with 9 bases spanning the gap. Germline CDR1 and CDR2: MGHRA and YSYEKL. CDR3 sequence: CASSQAPGGTDTQYF. The CDR3 DNA reads as TGCGCCAGCAGCCAAGCGCCAGGGGGCACAGATACGCAGTATTTT.

This clonotype has a count of ten or more. This chain connects TRBV6-5 to TRBJ2-3, with TRBD1 as a possible D gene (5 bases). Germline V CDR1 and CDR2: MNHEY, SVGAGI. The length of the CDR3 is 14 residues. Trimming pared 2 bases from V and 8 bases from J, leaving 14 bases between. For the CDR3, the DNA is TGTGCCAGCAGTTACCGCGGTCCAGGGTCTACGCAGTATTTT. It yields the protein CASSYRGPGSTQYF.